Here is one T cell receptor (beta chain) with its context. Trimming removed 5 bases from V and 9 bases from J, with 14 bases in between. The CDR3 loop spans 13 amino acids. Germline-derived CDR1 and CDR2 are MDHEN and SYDVKM. The data belong to a study of blood T cell repertoires in COVID-19. About the study: Samples taken during acute and convalescent COVID-19 were collected in the United States, Italy and Spain.

The method was immunoSEQ multiplex PCR; TCRdb's version includes in-frame clones alone and lacks a portion of them. Seen here are about 180,000 clones, just under 90% observed once, and the top ten hold about an eighth. The rearrangement joins TRBV28 to TRBJ2-1; D possibly corresponds to TRBD1 (5 bases). Sequencing input: peripheral blood. This clonotype originated in a woman in her 70s with COVID-19, enrolled during active disease. The CDR3 DNA is TGTGCCAGCAGTACATTGGGGCAGTCTGAGCAGTTCTTC. This translates into CASSTLGQSEQFF.